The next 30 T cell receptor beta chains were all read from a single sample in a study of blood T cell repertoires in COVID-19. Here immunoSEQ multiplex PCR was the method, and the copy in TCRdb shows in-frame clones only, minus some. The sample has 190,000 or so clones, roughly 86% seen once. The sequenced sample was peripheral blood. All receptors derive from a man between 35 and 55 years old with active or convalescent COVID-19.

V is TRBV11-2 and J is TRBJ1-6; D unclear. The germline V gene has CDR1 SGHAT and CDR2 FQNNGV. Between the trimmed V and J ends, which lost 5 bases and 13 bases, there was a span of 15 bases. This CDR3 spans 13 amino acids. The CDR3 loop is CASSAVTIGPLHF. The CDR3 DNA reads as TGTGCCAGCAGCGCCGTAACCATCGGTCCCCTCCACTTT.

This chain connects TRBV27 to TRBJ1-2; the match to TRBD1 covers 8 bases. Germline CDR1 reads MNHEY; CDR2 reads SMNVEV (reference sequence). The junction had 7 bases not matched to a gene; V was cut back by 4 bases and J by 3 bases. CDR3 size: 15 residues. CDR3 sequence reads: CASSSGTGKHYGYTF. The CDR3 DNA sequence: TGTGCCAGCAGTTCCGGGACAGGCAAACACTATGGCTACACCTTC.

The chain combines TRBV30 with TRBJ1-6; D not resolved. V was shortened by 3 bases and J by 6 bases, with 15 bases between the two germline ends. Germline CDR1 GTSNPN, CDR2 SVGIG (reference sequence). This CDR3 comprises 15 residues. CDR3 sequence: CAWRPLMTSNSPLHF. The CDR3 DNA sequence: TGTGCCTGGAGACCCCTTATGACAAGTAATTCACCCCTCCACTTT.

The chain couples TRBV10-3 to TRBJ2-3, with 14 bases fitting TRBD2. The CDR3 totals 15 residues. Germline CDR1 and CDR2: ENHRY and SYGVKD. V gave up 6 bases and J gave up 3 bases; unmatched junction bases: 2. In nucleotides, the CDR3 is TGTGCCATCAGGACTAGCGGGGGGGTTACAGATACGCAGTATTTT. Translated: CAIRTSGGVTDTQYF.

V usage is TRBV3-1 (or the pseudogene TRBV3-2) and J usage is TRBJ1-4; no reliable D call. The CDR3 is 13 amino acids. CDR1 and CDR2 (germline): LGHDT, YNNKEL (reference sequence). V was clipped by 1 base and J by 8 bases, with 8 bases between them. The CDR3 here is CASSQGRSEKLFF. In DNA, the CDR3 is TGTGCCAGCAGCCAAGGCAGATCCGAAAAACTGTTTTTT.

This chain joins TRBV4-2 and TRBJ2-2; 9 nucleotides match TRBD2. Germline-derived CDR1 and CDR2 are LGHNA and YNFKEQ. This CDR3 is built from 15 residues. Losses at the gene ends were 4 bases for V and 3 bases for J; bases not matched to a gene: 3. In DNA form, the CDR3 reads TGTGCCAGCAGCCTAGCGGGGGAAGACACCGGGGAGCTGTTTTTT. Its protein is CASSLAGEDTGELFF.

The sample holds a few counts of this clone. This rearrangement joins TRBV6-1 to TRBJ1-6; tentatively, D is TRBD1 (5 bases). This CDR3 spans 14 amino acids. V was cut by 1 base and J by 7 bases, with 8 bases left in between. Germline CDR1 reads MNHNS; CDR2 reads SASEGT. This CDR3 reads CASSEGGENSPLHF. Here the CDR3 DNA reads TGTGCCAGCAGTGAAGGGGGGGAGAATTCACCCCTCCACTTT.

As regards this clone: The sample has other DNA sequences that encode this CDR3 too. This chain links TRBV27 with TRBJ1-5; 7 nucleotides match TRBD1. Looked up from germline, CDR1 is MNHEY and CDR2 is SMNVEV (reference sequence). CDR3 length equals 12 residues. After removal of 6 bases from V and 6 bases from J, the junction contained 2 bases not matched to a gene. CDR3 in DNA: TGTGCCAGCAGAACAGGGGTTCAGCCCCAGCATTTT. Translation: CASRTGVQPQHF.

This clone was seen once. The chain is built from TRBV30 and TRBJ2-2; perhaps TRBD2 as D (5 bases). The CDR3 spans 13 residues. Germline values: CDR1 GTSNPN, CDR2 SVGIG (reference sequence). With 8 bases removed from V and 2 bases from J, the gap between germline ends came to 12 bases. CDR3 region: CAGGRTNTGELFF. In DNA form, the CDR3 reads TGTGCCGGTGGCAGGACTAACACCGGGGAGCTGTTTTTT.

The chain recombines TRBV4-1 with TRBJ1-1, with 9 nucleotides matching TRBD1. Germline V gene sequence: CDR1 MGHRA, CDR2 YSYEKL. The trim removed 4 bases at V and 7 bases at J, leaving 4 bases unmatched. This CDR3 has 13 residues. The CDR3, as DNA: TGCGCCAGCAGCCTCAGACAGGGGGGTGAAGCTTTCTTT. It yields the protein CASSLRQGGEAFF.

The CDR3 DNA reads as TGTGCCAGCAGTTACCGGAGGACAGCAAATAACAATGAGCAGTTCTTC. This translates into CASSYRRTANNNEQFF. V and J are TRBV6-5 and TRBJ2-1; a weak D match, TRBD1 (6 bases). Germline lookup yields CDR1 MNHEY and CDR2 SVGAGI. V was trimmed by 2 bases and J by 5 bases, leaving 16 bases between them. The length of the CDR3 is 16 residues.

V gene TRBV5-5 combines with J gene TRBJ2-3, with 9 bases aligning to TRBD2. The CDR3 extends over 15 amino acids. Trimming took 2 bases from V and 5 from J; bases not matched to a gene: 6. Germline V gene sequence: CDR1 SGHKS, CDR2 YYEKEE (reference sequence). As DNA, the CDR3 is TGTGCCAGCAGCTTCCTAGCGGGGCCGGGAGATACGCAGTATTTT. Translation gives CASSFLAGPGDTQYF. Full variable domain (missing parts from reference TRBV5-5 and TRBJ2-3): DAGVTQSPTHLIKTRGQQVTLRCSPISGHKSVSWYQQVLGQGPQFIFQYYEKEERGRGNFPDRFSARQFPNYSSELNVNALLLGDSALYLCASSFLAGPGDTQYFGPGTRLTVL.

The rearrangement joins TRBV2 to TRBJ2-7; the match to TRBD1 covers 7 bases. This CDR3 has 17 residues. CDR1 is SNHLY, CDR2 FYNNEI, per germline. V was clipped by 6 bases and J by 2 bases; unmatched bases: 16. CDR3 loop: CASSLFGTAQAPYEQYF. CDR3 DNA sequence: TGTGCCAGCAGCCTATTCGGGACAGCTCAAGCCCCCTACGAGCAGTACTTC.

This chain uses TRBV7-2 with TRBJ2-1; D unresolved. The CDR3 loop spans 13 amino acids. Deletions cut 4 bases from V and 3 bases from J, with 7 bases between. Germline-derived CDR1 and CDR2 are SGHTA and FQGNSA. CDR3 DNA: TGTGCCAGCAGCTCCCTCCTCTACAATGAGCAGTTCTTC. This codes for CASSSLLYNEQFF.

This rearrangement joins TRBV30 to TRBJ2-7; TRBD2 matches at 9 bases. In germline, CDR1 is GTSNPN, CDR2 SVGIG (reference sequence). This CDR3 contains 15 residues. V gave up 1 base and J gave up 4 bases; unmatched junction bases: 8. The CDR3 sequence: CAWSEGSGGTYEQYF. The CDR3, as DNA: TGTGCCTGGAGTGAGGGTAGCGGGGGAACATACGAGCAGTACTTC.

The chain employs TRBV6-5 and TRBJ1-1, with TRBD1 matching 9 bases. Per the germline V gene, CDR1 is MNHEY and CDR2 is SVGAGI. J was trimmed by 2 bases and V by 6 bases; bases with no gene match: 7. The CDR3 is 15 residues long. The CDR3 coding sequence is TGTGCCAGCAGCCTTCGGGACAGGGAAAACACTGAAGCTTTCTTT. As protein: CASSLRDRENTEAFF.

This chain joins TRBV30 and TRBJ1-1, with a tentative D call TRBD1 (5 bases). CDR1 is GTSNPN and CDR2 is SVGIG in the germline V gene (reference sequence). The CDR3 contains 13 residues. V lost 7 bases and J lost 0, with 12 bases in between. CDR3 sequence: CASGGNMNTEAFF. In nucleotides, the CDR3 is TGTGCCTCCGGGGGTAACATGAACACTGAAGCTTTCTTT.

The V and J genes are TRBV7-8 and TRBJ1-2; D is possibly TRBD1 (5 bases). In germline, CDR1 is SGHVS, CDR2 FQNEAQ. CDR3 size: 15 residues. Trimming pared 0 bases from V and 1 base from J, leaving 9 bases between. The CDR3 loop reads CASSLARGDNYGYTF. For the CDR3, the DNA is TGTGCCAGCAGCTTAGCCCGGGGGGATAACTATGGCTACACCTTC.

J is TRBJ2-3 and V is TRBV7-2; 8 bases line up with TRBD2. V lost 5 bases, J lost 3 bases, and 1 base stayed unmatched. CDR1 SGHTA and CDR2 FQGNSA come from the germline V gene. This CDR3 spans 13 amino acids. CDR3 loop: CASSRGGTDTQYF. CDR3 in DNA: TGTGCCAGCAGCCGGGGGGGTACAGATACGCAGTATTTT.

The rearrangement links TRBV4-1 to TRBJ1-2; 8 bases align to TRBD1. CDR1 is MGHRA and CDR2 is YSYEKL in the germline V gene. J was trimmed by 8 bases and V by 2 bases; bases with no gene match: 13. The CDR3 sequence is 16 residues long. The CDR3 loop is CASSQPGQAPRRGYTF. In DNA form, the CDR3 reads TGCGCCAGCAGCCAACCGGGACAGGCCCCAAGGCGAGGCTACACCTTC.

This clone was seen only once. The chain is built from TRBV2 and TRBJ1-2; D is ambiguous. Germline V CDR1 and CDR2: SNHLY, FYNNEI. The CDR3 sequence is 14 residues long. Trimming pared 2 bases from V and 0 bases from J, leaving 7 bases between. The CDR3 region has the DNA TGTGCCAGCAGTGAACAACAGACTAACTATGGCTACACCTTC. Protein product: CASSEQQTNYGYTF.

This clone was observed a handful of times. CDR3 in amino acids: CASSLRGTGVGGNYGYTF. CDR3 in DNA: TGTGCCAGTAGTCTGCGGGGGACAGGGGTAGGAGGTAACTATGGCTACACCTTC. The rearrangement uses TRBV19 and TRBJ1-2; TRBD1 agrees at 10 bases. The germline CDR1 and CDR2 sequences are LNHDA and SQIVND (reference sequence). V shed 5 bases and J 1 base; nucleotides not matched to a gene: 13. This CDR3 has 18 residues.

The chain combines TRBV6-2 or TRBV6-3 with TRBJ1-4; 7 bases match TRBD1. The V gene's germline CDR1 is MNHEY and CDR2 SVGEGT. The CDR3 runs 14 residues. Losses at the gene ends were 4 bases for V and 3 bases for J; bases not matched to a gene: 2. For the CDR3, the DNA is TGTGCCAGCAGTTCCAGGGGGTCTAATGAAAAACTGTTTTTT. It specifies CASSSRGSNEKLFF.

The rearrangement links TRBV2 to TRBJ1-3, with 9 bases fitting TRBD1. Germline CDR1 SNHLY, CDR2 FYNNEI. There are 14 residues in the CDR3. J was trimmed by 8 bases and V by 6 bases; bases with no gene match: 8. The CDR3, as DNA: TGTGCCAGCAGCACCCCGTACAGGGGGCACACCATATATTTT. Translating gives CASSTPYRGHTIYF.

The CDR3 here is CASSLVGGGRRTEAFF. As DNA, the CDR3 is TGCGCCAGCAGCTTGGTTGGTGGCGGTCGGCGGACTGAAGCTTTCTTT. The chain uses TRBV5-1 and TRBJ1-1; D ambiguous. The CDR3 loop spans 16 amino acids. Looked up from germline, CDR1 is SGHRS and CDR2 is YFSETQ. The V gene lost 0 bases and the J gene lost 5 bases, with 17 bases spanning the gap.

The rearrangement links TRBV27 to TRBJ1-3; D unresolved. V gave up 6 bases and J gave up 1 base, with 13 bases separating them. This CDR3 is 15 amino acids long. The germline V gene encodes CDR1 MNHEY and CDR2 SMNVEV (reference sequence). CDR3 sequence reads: CASSPNSLSGNTIYF. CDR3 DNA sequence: TGTGCCAGCAGCCCTAACTCATTGTCTGGAAACACCATATATTTT.

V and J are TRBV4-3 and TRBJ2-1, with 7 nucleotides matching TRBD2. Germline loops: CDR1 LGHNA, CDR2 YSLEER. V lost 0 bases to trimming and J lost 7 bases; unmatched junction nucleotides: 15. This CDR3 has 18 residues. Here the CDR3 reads CASSQDPAGVPPWNEQFF. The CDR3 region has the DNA TGCGCCAGCAGCCAAGATCCTGCGGGGGTCCCACCCTGGAATGAGCAGTTCTTC.

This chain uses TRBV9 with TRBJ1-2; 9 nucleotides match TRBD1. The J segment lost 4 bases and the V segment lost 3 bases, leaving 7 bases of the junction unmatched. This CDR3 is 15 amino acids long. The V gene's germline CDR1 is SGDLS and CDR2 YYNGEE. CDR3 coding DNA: TGTGCCAGCAGCGGGGGTACAGGGGGCGGCTATGGCTACACCTTC. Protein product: CASSGGTGGGYGYTF.

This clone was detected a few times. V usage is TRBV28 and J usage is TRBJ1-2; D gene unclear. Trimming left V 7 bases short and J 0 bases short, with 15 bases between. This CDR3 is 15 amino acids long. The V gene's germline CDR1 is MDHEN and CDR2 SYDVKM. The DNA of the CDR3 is TGTGCCAGCACGGCAGGCAAATTCACTAACTATGGCTACACCTTC. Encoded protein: CASTAGKFTNYGYTF.

In DNA form, the CDR3 reads TGTGCCAGCACCCAAACGGCAGGGAACACTGAAGCTTTCTTT. As protein: CASTQTAGNTEAFF. V and J are TRBV28 and TRBJ1-1; D gene uncertain. V dropped 7 bases and J dropped 1 base, with 13 bases sitting between them. The CDR3 extends over 14 amino acids. Germline CDR1 is MDHEN and CDR2 is SYDVKM.